These 28 T cell receptor beta chains originate from one sample sequenced in a study of T cells after yellow fever vaccination. TCRdb reprocessed the 5' RACE reads with MiXCR, giving one entry per CDR3 protein. This table holds 250,000 or so distinct CDR3 sequences, 6.5% to 8.5% found once. The source material was CD4+ T cells sorted from PBMCs, sampled 15 days after the yellow fever booster vaccination. All receptors come from a man younger than 45 who received the YFV17D yellow fever vaccine.

This sequence joins TRBV7-9 and TRBJ2-3; TRBD2 aligns across 9 bases. V dropped 4 bases and J dropped 7; count of bases not matched to a gene: 12. The CDR3 spans 16 residues. Germline V CDR1 and CDR2: SEHNR, FQNEAQ (reference sequence). The CDR3: CASSSLRGGGGYTQYF. The CDR3 nucleotides read TGTGCCAGCAGCTCCCTGCGGGGGGGAGGGGGATATACGCAGTATTTT.

The chain joins TRBV6-5 to TRBJ1-1, with D maybe TRBD1 (5 bases). V lost 0 bases and J lost 2, with 13 bases in between. There are 16 residues in the CDR3. The germline V gene has CDR1 MNHEY and CDR2 SVGAGI. The CDR3 DNA reads TGTGCCAGCAGTTACTCGATAGGGCAGGGTAACACTGAAGCTTTCTTT. Its translation is CASSYSIGQGNTEAFF.

The chain has TRBV20-1 and TRBJ2-7, with 7 nucleotides matching TRBD2. CDR1 is DFQATT and CDR2 is SNEGSKA in the germline V gene (reference sequence). The CDR3 consists of 11 residues. V lost 7 bases, J lost 10 bases, and 10 bases stayed unmatched. The CDR3 sequence is CSVRTSGEQYF. The CDR3 nucleotides read TGCAGTGTAAGGACTAGTGGTGAACAGTACTTC.

Many counts were recorded for this clonotype. The chain employs TRBV7-9 and TRBJ2-3; unclear D gene. Germline CDR1 and CDR2: SEHNR and FQNEAQ (reference sequence). V was shortened by 5 bases and J by 4 bases, with 13 bases between the two germline ends. This CDR3 comprises 14 residues. The CDR3: CASSPPSISDTQYF. The CDR3 DNA reads as TGTGCCAGCAGCCCCCCCAGCATATCAGATACGCAGTATTTT.

This chain joins TRBV6-2 or TRBV6-3 and TRBJ2-5; D is possibly TRBD2 (5 bases). The CDR3 contains 14 residues. V lost 6 bases and J 6 bases, leaving 17 bases between the germline ends. Germline loops: CDR1 MNHEY, CDR2 SVGEGT. The CDR3 DNA is TGTGCCAGCAGCCTAATTGGACGGGGAAAGACCCAGTACTTC. It translates to CASSLIGRGKTQYF.

The genes are TRBV11-2 and TRBJ1-3; TRBD1 agrees at 10 bases. The ends lost 0 bases at V and 2 bases at J; junction bases unmatched: 7. The CDR3 sequence is 18 residues long. Germline-derived CDR1 and CDR2 are SGHAT and FQNNGV. The CDR3 here is CASSLDYGTGVPGNTIYF. The CDR3 bases are TGTGCCAGCAGCTTAGATTACGGGACAGGGGTCCCTGGAAACACCATATATTTT.

This clonotype appeared a few times. The V call is TRBV29-1, the J call TRBJ2-5; possibly TRBD1 for D (5 bases). Trimming took 4 bases from V and 5 from J, leaving 17 bases between them. The CDR3 is 14 residues long. Looked up from germline, CDR1 is SQVTM and CDR2 is ANQGSEA. In DNA form, the CDR3 reads TGCAGCGTTGTTGGTGGGGCCGAACGGGAGACCCAGTACTTC. Translating gives CSVVGGAERETQYF.

This clonotype came up a few times. This chain uses TRBV6-2 or TRBV6-3 with TRBJ2-1; D remains unclear. Germline V gene sequence: CDR1 MNHEY, CDR2 SVGEGT. The CDR3 is 13 amino acids. V was shortened by 7 bases and J by 0 bases, with 7 bases between the two germline ends. The CDR3 sequence is CASKASSYNEQFF. In DNA form, the CDR3 reads TGTGCCAGCAAAGCAAGCTCCTACAATGAGCAGTTCTTC.

This clonotype has just a few counts. The germline gene is not matched at one end of the junction; a read error may be the cause. The gene calls are TRBV7-2 and TRBJ2-3; TRBD2 matches 10 bases. The CDR3 consists of 12 residues. Germline values: CDR1 SGHTA, CDR2 FQGNSA. The CDR3 nucleotides read TGTGCCAGCAGCCTGCAGCGGGAGGGCCAACTATTT. Translating gives CASSLQREGQLF.

Many counts were recorded for this clonotype. The chain has TRBV7-2 and TRBJ1-1, with D unresolved. Looked up from germline, CDR1 is SGHTA and CDR2 is FQGNSA. Between the trimmed V and J ends, which lost 5 bases and 6 bases, there was a span of 10 bases. This CDR3 comprises 12 residues. The CDR3 region has the DNA TGTGCCAGCAGCCCTATTGCCTCTGAAGCTTTCTTT. Amino acid sequence: CASSPIASEAFF.

The chain combines TRBV7-9 with TRBJ1-6; D remains unclear. From germline, CDR1 is SEHNR and CDR2 FQNEAQ (reference sequence). Deletions cut 6 bases from V and 8 bases from J, with 17 bases between. The CDR3 sequence is 15 residues long. The CDR3 region has the DNA TGTGCCAGCAGTAGAAGAAGCTTTGGGGATTCACCCCTCCACTTT. This codes for CASSRRSFGDSPLHF.

J is TRBJ2-1 and V is TRBV7-2; 13 bases map to TRBD2. The V gene end was trimmed by 5 bases and the J gene end by 16 bases; junction bases not matched to a gene: 8. The V gene's germline CDR1 is SGHTA and CDR2 FQGNSA. This CDR3 has 13 residues. CDR3 coding DNA: TGTGCCAGCAGCGTGGGGACTAGCGGGACGCGTTTCTTC. This codes for CASSVGTSGTRFF.

This sequence joins TRBV6-2 or TRBV6-3 and TRBJ1-5; possibly TRBD1 for D (6 bases). Per germline, CDR1 MNHEY and CDR2 SVGEGT. This CDR3 is 17 amino acids long. Trimming pared 8 bases from V and 2 bases from J, leaving 22 bases between. The CDR3 DNA follows: TGTGCCAGCTGTAAGGACAGCACGCCCCGGGGCAATCAGCCCCAGCATTTT. The encoded protein is CASCKDSTPRGNQPQHF.

This clonotype was recorded at least ten times. The chain carries TRBV20-1 and TRBJ2-1; the match to TRBD2 covers 8 bases. Trimming removed 4 bases from V and 6 bases from J; junction bases left unmatched: 8. CDR1 is DFQATT and CDR2 is SNEGSKA in the germline V gene (reference sequence). The length of the CDR3 is 14 residues. The CDR3, as DNA: TGCAGTGCTATCGGAAGCGGGAGTAGCAATGAGCAGTTCTTC. Encoded protein: CSAIGSGSSNEQFF.

This clonotype was recorded a few times. V and J are TRBV20-1 and TRBJ2-7, with 7 positions matching TRBD2. Germline assignment: CDR1 DFQATT and CDR2 SNEGSKA (reference sequence). J lost 2 bases, V lost 6 bases, and 7 bases had no gene match. The CDR3 consists of 13 residues. The CDR3 DNA sequence: TGCAGTGCGCGGGGGAGGACGACCTACGAGCAGTACTTC. Protein sequence: CSARGRTTYEQYF.

This clonotype was seen a few times. The chain couples TRBV12-3 or TRBV12-4 to TRBJ1-3, with D hard to call. CDR3 length: 15 amino acids. V was cut by 1 base and J by 3 bases, with 10 bases left in between. The DNA of the CDR3 is TGTGCCAGCAGTTTAGATACCCGGCTTGGAAACACCATATATTTT. Protein product: CASSLDTRLGNTIYF.

This clonotype came up many times. The chain couples TRBV6-5 to TRBJ2-7, with 9 nucleotides matching TRBD2. The V segment lost 0 bases and the J segment 8 bases; nucleotides outside the gene matches: 8. The CDR3 runs to 15 residues. The germline CDR1 and CDR2 sequences are MNHEY and SVGAGI. The CDR3 DNA sequence: TGTGCCAGCAGTTACTCAGGGGAGACTAGCGGCCAGCAGTACTTC. Protein sequence: CASSYSGETSGQQYF.

Many counts were recorded for this clonotype. This chain uses TRBV12-3 or TRBV12-4 with TRBJ1-1; D is unclear. The CDR3 is made up of 13 amino acids. V was clipped by 2 bases and J by 3 bases, with 7 bases between them. The CDR3 DNA is TGTGCCAGCAGTTTAACGTCGGACACTGAAGCTTTCTTT. Protein product: CASSLTSDTEAFF.

The chain recombines TRBV15 with TRBJ2-6; no clear D. The germline V gene has CDR1 LNHNV and CDR2 YYDKDF (reference sequence). The CDR3 has 16 amino acids. Deletions cut 1 base from V and 0 bases from J, with 7 bases between. CDR3 in amino acids: CATSRVGPSGANVLTF. The CDR3 DNA reads as TGTGCCACCAGCAGAGTGGGTCCCTCTGGGGCCAACGTCCTGACTTTC.

This clonotype has a handful of counts. The gene calls are TRBV11-2 and TRBJ2-5, with D perhaps matching TRBD2 (6 bases). Germline V gives CDR1 SGHAT, CDR2 FQNNGV. The CDR3 runs 12 residues. V gave up 4 bases and J gave up 8 bases, with 11 bases separating them. In DNA, the CDR3 is TGTGCCAGCAGCTCGACCGGACTAACCCAGTACTTC. It translates to CASSSTGLTQYF.

As for this clonotype: A much larger clone sits a single nucleotide away, making a read error possible. The V and J genes are TRBV20-1 and TRBJ2-7; 12 bases match TRBD2. Germline values: CDR1 DFQATT, CDR2 SNEGSKA (reference sequence). The CDR3 consists of 12 residues. CDR3 in amino acids: CSGLAGTVEQYF. Here the CDR3 DNA reads TGCAGCGGACTAGCGGGAACGGTCGAGCAGTACTTC.

The chain is built from TRBV20-1 and TRBJ2-3, with D possibly matching TRBD2 (5 bases). V lost 0 bases and J 4 bases, leaving 17 bases between the germline ends. The CDR3 length is 16 residues. Germline CDR1 reads DFQATT; CDR2 reads SNEGSKA (reference sequence). The CDR3 nucleotides read TGCAGTGCTAGAGATGGCGGCCGAGGGCCCTCAGATACGCAGTATTTT. Amino acid sequence: CSARDGGRGPSDTQYF.

There are a few counts of this clonotype. The chain employs TRBV7-3 and TRBJ2-3; maybe TRBD2 (6 bases). This CDR3 contains 13 residues. Deletions cut 5 bases from V and 15 bases from J, with 21 bases between. Germline loops: CDR1 SGHTA, CDR2 FQGTGA. This chain's CDR3 is CASSASPSGPRYF. For the CDR3, the DNA is TGTGCCAGCAGCGCAAGCCCCAGCGGGCCCCGATATTTT.

This clonotype showed up just once. A read error may explain this, as a much larger clone is one base away. V and J are TRBV20-1 and TRBJ2-7, with D hard to call. The germline gives CDR1 DFQATT, CDR2 SNEGSKA (reference sequence). The CDR3 loop spans 10 amino acids. Trimming stripped 3 bases from V and 8 bases from J, with 8 bases between. In DNA, the CDR3 is TGCAGTGCTAGTAGGGTCCAGCAGTACTTC. Translation gives CSASRVQQYF.

Ten or more counts support this clonotype. The genes are TRBV18 and TRBJ2-1; unclear D gene. The CDR3 spans 14 residues. Germline lookup yields CDR1 KGHSH and CDR2 LQKENI. Trimming removed 4 bases at V and 0 bases at J, with 7 bases between. The CDR3 reads CASSQTGSYNEQFF. The CDR3 DNA sequence: TGTGCCAGCTCACAGACTGGCTCCTACAATGAGCAGTTCTTC.

This clonotype was picked up many times. The rearrangement links TRBV20-1 to TRBJ2-1, with 9 bases matching TRBD1. Trimming removed 4 bases from V and 10 bases from J; junction bases left unmatched: 11. CDR1 and CDR2 (germline): DFQATT, SNEGSKA (reference sequence). This CDR3 is 14 amino acids long. The CDR3 coding sequence is TGCAGTGCTAAGCGCGTACAGGGGGCCGGAGAGCAGTTCTTC. Translation: CSAKRVQGAGEQFF.

A note on this clonotype: Here the CDR3 omits its conserved ending phenylalanine or tryptophan, so a read error is the likely source. Because the CDR3's place on the DNA is in doubt, the DNA is left out and the CDR3 is given as listed by TCRdb. This rearrangement joins TRBV4-2 to TRBJ2-5. The CDR3 spans 9 amino acids, including both terminal residues. Germline V CDR1 and CDR2: LGHNA, YNFKEQ. The CDR3 sequence: CASSQVTAI.

This clonotype was detected ten times or more. The V call is TRBV12-3 or TRBV12-4, the J call TRBJ1-1; a weak D match, TRBD1 (5 bases). The CDR3 runs to 14 residues. The ends were cut back, 8 bases at V and 5 bases at J, with 18 bases in the middle. The CDR3 DNA sequence: TGTGCCAGCTCCTTGGCGGGGGGAGGGACTGAAGCTTTCTTT. Protein sequence: CASSLAGGGTEAFF.